The clone carrying this T cell receptor beta chain was seen at least ten times. These data come from a study of blood T cell repertoires in COVID-19. Study summary: Spain, Italy and the United States supplied samples that represented acute and convalescent COVID-19.

The CDR3 covers 15 residues. CDR1 and CDR2 (germline): MGHRA, YSYEKL. J lost 4 bases, V lost 4 bases, and 8 bases had no gene match. TCRdb's copy holds only in-frame clones and misses some; the assay was immunoSEQ multiplex PCR. This sample yields about 380,000 clones, of which 81% are seen a single time; 1.1% belongs to the top ten. The sequenced sample consisted of peripheral blood. This clonotype was sampled from a human donor with acute or convalescent COVID-19. The donor label of this sample is uncertain. The chain couples TRBV4-1 to TRBJ1-1, with TRBD1 matching 8 bases. CDR3 sequence (DNA): TGCGCCAGCAGCCGGAATGGACAGGGCCGCACTGAAGCTTTCTTT. As protein: CASSRNGQGRTEAFF.